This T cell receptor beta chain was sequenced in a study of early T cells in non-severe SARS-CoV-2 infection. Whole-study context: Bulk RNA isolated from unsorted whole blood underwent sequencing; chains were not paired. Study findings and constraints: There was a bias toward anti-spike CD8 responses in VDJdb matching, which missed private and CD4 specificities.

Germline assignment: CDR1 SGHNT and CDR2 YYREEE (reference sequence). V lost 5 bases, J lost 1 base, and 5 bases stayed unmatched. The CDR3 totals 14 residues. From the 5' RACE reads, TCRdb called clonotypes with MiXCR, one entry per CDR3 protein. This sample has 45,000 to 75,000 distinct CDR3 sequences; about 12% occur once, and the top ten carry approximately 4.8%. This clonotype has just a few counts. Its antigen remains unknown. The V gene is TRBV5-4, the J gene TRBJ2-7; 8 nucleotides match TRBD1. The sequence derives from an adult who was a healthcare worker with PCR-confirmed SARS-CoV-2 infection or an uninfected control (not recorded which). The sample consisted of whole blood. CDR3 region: CASSRRQGSYEQYF. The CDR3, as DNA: TGTGCCAGCAGTCGGAGACAGGGGTCCTACGAGCAGTACTTC.